The 31 T cell receptor beta chains below come from one sample, sequenced in a study of blood T cell repertoires in COVID-19. The data were produced by immunoSEQ multiplex PCR, yet TCRdb's version contains in-frame clones alone and is incomplete. The sample includes some 250,000 clones, under 90% seen only once; the top ten take 3.5% to 4%. The specimen sequenced was PBMCs or T cells enriched from blood (not recorded which). The receptors come from a woman in her 30s with acute COVID-19.

V usage is TRBV19 and J usage is TRBJ1-2, with D possibly TRBD1 on 6 matching bases. Germline lookup yields CDR1 LNHDA and CDR2 SQIVND (reference sequence). This CDR3 is built from 15 residues. Trimming pared 9 bases from V and 2 bases from J, leaving 19 bases between. The CDR3 nucleotides are TGTGCCAGCACAAGCGACAGGACCGTAAACTATGGCTACACCTTC. Encoded protein: CASTSDRTVNYGYTF.

This chain uses TRBV7-9 with TRBJ1-2, with 10 nucleotides matching TRBD1. V lost 3 bases and J lost 6; bases outside the gene matches: 7. Germline CDR1 reads SEHNR; CDR2 reads FQNEAQ (reference sequence). CDR3 length equals 15 residues. The CDR3 sequence is CASSFRDRGFNGYTF. The CDR3 region has the DNA TGTGCCAGCAGCTTCCGGGACAGGGGTTTTAATGGCTACACCTTC.

The genes are TRBV4-3 and TRBJ1-5; D uncertain. Deletions cut 0 bases from V and 0 bases from J, with 9 bases between. Germline loops: CDR1 LGHNA, CDR2 YSLEER. The CDR3 consists of 16 residues. CDR3 protein: CASSQDVSYSNQPQHF. CDR3 coding DNA: TGCGCCAGCAGCCAAGACGTCAGTTATAGCAATCAGCCCCAGCATTTT.

This chain connects TRBV25-1 to TRBJ2-3; TRBD2 aligns across 7 bases. In germline, CDR1 is MGHDK, CDR2 SYGVNS. CDR3 length: 16 residues. The trim removed 7 bases at V and 0 bases at J, leaving 10 bases unmatched. DNA for the CDR3: TGTGCCAGCACCGGGACTAAAACACGGAGCACAGATACGCAGTATTTT. Translating it yields CASTGTKTRSTDTQYF.

The chain has TRBV6-6 and TRBJ2-1; 13 bases fit TRBD2. Germline V CDR1 and CDR2: MNHNY, SVGAGI (reference sequence). CDR3 size: 15 residues. Trimming cost V 6 bases and J 7 bases; bases outside gene matches: 6. Here the CDR3 DNA reads TGTGCCAGCAGCCCAGGACTAGCGGGGGTAAATGAGCAGTTCTTC. Translating it yields CASSPGLAGVNEQFF.

The chain links TRBV28 to TRBJ1-1; TRBD1 is a possible D gene (5 bases). The CDR3 runs to 15 residues. Per the germline V gene, CDR1 is MDHEN and CDR2 is SYDVKM. The V and J ends lost 5 bases and 5 bases respectively, with 18 bases between them. This CDR3 reads CASSTTGAGNTEAFF. As DNA, the CDR3 is TGTGCCAGCAGTACGACCGGCGCAGGGAATACTGAAGCTTTCTTT.

V and J are TRBV9 and TRBJ2-3, with a tentative D call TRBD1 (5 bases). CDR1 is SGDLS and CDR2 is YYNGEE in the germline V gene. The CDR3 covers 14 residues. Trimming pared 5 bases from V and 5 bases from J, leaving 15 bases between. Written as DNA, the CDR3 is TGTGCCAGCAGTGATATCCAGGGCGGAGATACGCAGTATTTT. Translated, it gives CASSDIQGGDTQYF. The variable domain in full, completed from reference TRBV9 and TRBJ2-3, reads DSGVTQTPKHLITATGQRVTLRCSPRSGDLSVYWYQQSLDQGLQFLIQYYNGEERAKGNILERFSAQQFPDLHSELNLSSLELGDSALYFCASSDIQGGDTQYFGPGTRLTVL.

The rearrangement uses TRBV2 and TRBJ1-2, with TRBD1 as a possible D gene (5 bases). The CDR3 consists of 12 residues. Germline V gives CDR1 SNHLY, CDR2 FYNNEI. V was pared by 8 bases and J by 5 bases, with 12 bases between. The CDR3 is CASSGREYGYTF. The DNA of the CDR3 is TGTGCCAGCTCGGGCAGGGAATATGGCTACACCTTC.

The chain carries TRBV18 and TRBJ2-7; possibly TRBD1 for D (6 bases). CDR1 is KGHSH and CDR2 is LQKENI in the germline V gene. Trimming shortened V by 2 bases and J by 6 bases, and 17 bases separated the two germline ends. The CDR3 totals 15 residues. CDR3 residues: CASSPATGIGGEQYF. For the CDR3, the DNA is TGTGCCAGCTCACCAGCTACAGGGATAGGGGGCGAGCAGTACTTC.

A single count supports this clone. Here the CDR3 reads CASSFQDMLNTGELFF. CDR3 DNA sequence: TGTGCCAGCAGCTTCCAGGACATGCTAAACACCGGGGAGCTGTTTTTT. V is TRBV7-2 and J is TRBJ2-2; TRBD1 is a possible D gene (5 bases). Trimming took off 3 bases at V and 2 bases at J, with 13 bases between the two ends. Germline assignment: CDR1 SGHTA and CDR2 FQGNSA. CDR3 length: 16 amino acids.

This chain uses TRBV11-2 with TRBJ2-1; D may be TRBD1 (6 bases). The CDR3 contains 15 residues. Trimming removed 2 bases at V and 2 bases at J, with 10 bases between. Germline-derived CDR1 and CDR2 are SGHAT and FQNNGV. The CDR3 bases are TGTGCCAGCAGCTTATCAGGGGCTACCTACAATGAGCAGTTCTTC. Protein product: CASSLSGATYNEQFF.

The gene calls are TRBV6-5 and TRBJ1-5; D possibly corresponds to TRBD1 (6 bases). V was clipped by 6 bases and J by 7 bases, with 19 bases between them. Germline lookup yields CDR1 MNHEY and CDR2 SVGAGI. The CDR3 consists of 15 residues. CDR3 sequence: CASRAGGGIGQPQHF. The CDR3 coding sequence is TGTGCCAGCAGAGCGGGGGGGGGCATCGGGCAGCCCCAGCATTTT.

The chain has TRBV19 and TRBJ2-4, with a tentative D call TRBD1 (5 bases). V was clipped by 0 bases and J by 0 bases, with 15 bases between them. CDR1 and CDR2 from the germline V gene are LNHDA and SQIVND (reference sequence). The CDR3 is 18 amino acids. The CDR3 loop reads CASSIDLSRQLAKNIQYF. The CDR3, as DNA: TGTGCCAGTAGTATAGATCTATCGCGACAGCTAGCCAAAAACATTCAGTACTTC. Drawing the rest from reference TRBV19 and TRBJ2-4, the complete variable domain is DGGITQSPKYLFRKEGQNVTLSCEQNLNHDAMYWYRQDPGQGLRLIYYSQIVNDFQKGDIAEGYSVSREKKESFPLTVTSAQKNPTAFYLCASSIDLSRQLAKNIQYFGAGTRLSVL.

The chain combines TRBV28 with TRBJ2-7, with TRBD1 as a possible D gene (5 bases). The CDR3 covers 13 residues. V dropped 3 bases and J dropped 1 base, with 7 bases sitting between them. Per germline, CDR1 MDHEN and CDR2 SYDVKM. The CDR3 nucleotides are TGTGCCAGCAGTTTGACAGTTTCCTACGAGCAGTACTTC. It translates to CASSLTVSYEQYF. The variable domain in full, completed from reference TRBV28 and TRBJ2-7, reads DVKVTQSSRYLVKRTGEKVFLECVQDMDHENMFWYRQDPGLGLRLIYFSYDVKMKEKGDIPEGYSVSREKKERFSLILESASTNQTSMYLCASSLTVSYEQYFGPGTRLTVT.

This clone has just a few counts. This chain joins TRBV28 and TRBJ2-1; 10 positions match TRBD2. The CDR3 contains 16 residues. The J segment lost 6 bases and the V segment lost 5 bases, leaving 10 bases of the junction unmatched. CDR1 is MDHEN and CDR2 is SYDVKM in the germline V gene. CDR3 sequence reads: CASSPPPSGGRNEQFF. In DNA form, the CDR3 reads TGTGCCAGCAGTCCTCCCCCTAGCGGGGGTCGCAATGAGCAGTTCTTC.

The chain employs TRBV7-2 and TRBJ1-5; the D gene is possibly TRBD1 (5 bases). V was cut by 2 bases and J by 5 bases, with 16 bases left in between. Per germline, CDR1 SGHTA and CDR2 FQGNSA. The CDR3 has 16 residues. CDR3 nucleotides: TGTGCCAGCAGCTTACAGGGCGGACCCTTACATCAGCCCCAGCATTTT. Protein sequence: CASSLQGGPLHQPQHF.

The chain carries TRBV30 and TRBJ2-2; TRBD2 matches 8 bases. The CDR3 contains 13 residues. Germline CDR1 and CDR2: GTSNPN and SVGIG (reference sequence). The J segment lost 7 bases and the V segment lost 3 bases, leaving 4 bases of the junction unmatched. In DNA, the CDR3 is TGTGCCTGGAGCCGAGCGGGGGTCGGGGAGCTGTTTTTT. It encodes CAWSRAGVGELFF.

The rearrangement links TRBV20-1 to TRBJ2-3, with D perhaps TRBD1 (6 bases). Germline lookup yields CDR1 DFQATT and CDR2 SNEGSKA (reference sequence). Trimming took 3 bases from V and 1 from J, leaving 11 bases between them. The CDR3 is 14 amino acids. CDR3 sequence (DNA): TGCAGTGCTAGTCAGGGGCTGGGCACAGATACGCAGTATTTT. Amino acids: CSASQGLGTDTQYF.

The chain employs TRBV19 and TRBJ2-5; 8 nucleotides agree with TRBD2. Germline CDR1 LNHDA, CDR2 SQIVND (reference sequence). This CDR3 region has 17 residues. V gave up 7 bases and J gave up 1 base; unmatched junction bases: 14. CDR3 amino acids: CASNHGRGGEFQETQYF. The CDR3 region has the DNA TGTGCCAGTAACCATGGTCGGGGGGGCGAATTCCAAGAGACCCAGTACTTC.

This chain uses TRBV7-6 with TRBJ2-1; D is perhaps TRBD2 (6 bases). The V end lost 2 bases, the J end lost 2 bases, and 13 bases lay between the germline ends. CDR3 length equals 16 residues. Germline V gene sequence: CDR1 SGHVS, CDR2 FNYEAQ. The CDR3 region has the DNA TGTGCCAGCAGCTTACCCGCGGGGCTAACCTACAATGAGCAGTTCTTC. Translation: CASSLPAGLTYNEQFF.

In its sample, this clone was seen once. This chain joins TRBV6-2 or TRBV6-3 and TRBJ2-5; 7 nucleotides line up with TRBD1. The J segment lost 2 bases and the V segment lost 5 bases, leaving 2 bases of the junction unmatched. CDR3 size: 13 residues. Per the germline V gene, CDR1 is MNHEY and CDR2 is SVGEGT. Here the CDR3 DNA reads TGTGCCAGCAGTGGGACAGCTCAAGAGACCCAGTACTTC. Protein product: CASSGTAQETQYF.

The chain joins TRBV7-8 to TRBJ2-5, with 7 bases aligning to TRBD2. The V gene end was trimmed by 5 bases and the J gene end by 2 bases; junction bases not matched to a gene: 11. This CDR3 region has 16 residues. The V gene's germline CDR1 is SGHVS and CDR2 FQNEAQ. CDR3 residues: CASSRKSPGGQETQYF. The DNA of the CDR3 is TGTGCCAGCAGCCGAAAGTCACCGGGGGGTCAAGAGACCCAGTACTTC.

This clone was counted a few times. This rearrangement joins TRBV7-9 to TRBJ2-7; no reliable D call. The CDR3 runs 14 residues. The V end was cut by 5 bases, the J end by 3 bases, with 14 bases between. The germline gives CDR1 SEHNR, CDR2 FQNEAQ (reference sequence). The CDR3 protein is CASSASGEFYEQYF. DNA for the CDR3: TGTGCCAGCAGCGCCTCAGGCGAGTTCTACGAGCAGTACTTC. Looking up the rest from reference TRBV7-9 and TRBJ2-7 gives the full variable domain: DTGVSQNPRHKITKRGQNVTFRCDPISEHNRLYWYRQTLGQGPEFLTYFQNEAQLEKSRLLSDRFSAERPKGSFSTLEIQRTEQGDSAMYLCASSASGEFYEQYFGPGTRLTVT.

The rearrangement uses TRBV7-9 and TRBJ1-1, with 9 bases matching TRBD1. Per the germline V gene, CDR1 is SEHNR and CDR2 is FQNEAQ (reference sequence). With 4 bases clipped from V and 6 bases from J, the junction kept 12 bases outside the gene matches. CDR3 length: 16 residues. This chain's CDR3 is CASSSGQGRKVAEAFF. The CDR3 nucleotides are TGTGCCAGCAGCTCTGGACAGGGGCGAAAAGTCGCTGAAGCTTTCTTT.

The J gene is TRBJ2-2, the V gene TRBV9; the D is unclear. Germline values: CDR1 SGDLS, CDR2 YYNGEE. Between the trimmed V and J ends, which lost 0 bases and 6 bases, there was a span of 6 bases. The CDR3 is made up of 13 amino acids. The DNA of the CDR3 is TGTGCCAGCAGCGTAGGCGAGCCCGGGGAGCTGTTTTTT. This sequence encodes CASSVGEPGELFF. Supplemented by reference TRBV9 and TRBJ2-2, the full variable domain reads DSGVTQTPKHLITATGQRVTLRCSPRSGDLSVYWYQQSLDQGLQFLIQYYNGEERAKGNILERFSAQQFPDLHSELNLSSLELGDSALYFCASSVGEPGELFFGEGSRLTVL.

For the CDR3, the DNA is TGTGCCAGCAGCTTCGGGACAGCATATGGCTACACCTTC. This encodes CASSFGTAYGYTF. The chain is built from TRBV7-2 and TRBJ1-2, with TRBD1 matching over 7 bases. V shed 3 bases and J 5 bases; nucleotides not matched to a gene: 3. The CDR3 sequence is 13 residues long. Germline assignment: CDR1 SGHTA and CDR2 FQGNSA.

J is TRBJ2-1 and V is TRBV18; TRBD2 agrees at 11 bases. From germline, CDR1 is KGHSH and CDR2 LQKENI. The CDR3 is 15 amino acids. Losses at the gene ends were 5 bases for V and 6 bases for J; bases not matched to a gene: 6. As DNA, the CDR3 is TGTGCCAGCTCAGAACTAGCGGGGGTAGTCAATGAGCAGTTCTTC. Residues: CASSELAGVVNEQFF.

V gene TRBV6-2 or TRBV6-3 combines with J gene TRBJ1-5; perhaps TRBD1 as D (6 bases). The CDR3 extends over 19 amino acids. CDR1 is MNHEY and CDR2 is SVGEGT in the germline V gene. Trimming removed 0 bases at V and 0 bases at J, with 18 bases between. The CDR3 DNA reads as TGTGCCAGCAGTTACTCACCCTTCAAACCGACAGGTAGCAATCAGCCCCAGCATTTT. This gives the protein CASSYSPFKPTGSNQPQHF.

The rearrangement uses TRBV27 and TRBJ2-7; D possibly corresponds to TRBD1 (6 bases). Per germline, CDR1 MNHEY and CDR2 SMNVEV (reference sequence). There are 13 residues in the CDR3. V lost 8 bases and J lost 7, with 18 bases in between. The CDR3 DNA reads as TGTGCCAGCTACTCGACAGGTTTAGGAGAGCAGTACTTC. It yields the protein CASYSTGLGEQYF.

This clone was picked up a small number of times. This CDR3 reads CASSLGTGYNSPLHF. Here the CDR3 DNA reads TGTGCCAGCAGTTTAGGGACAGGGTATAATTCACCCCTCCACTTT. The V call is TRBV28, the J call TRBJ1-6, with 9 nucleotides matching TRBD1. The V gene end was trimmed by 2 bases and the J gene end by 4 bases; junction bases not matched to a gene: 0. CDR1 is MDHEN and CDR2 is SYDVKM in the germline V gene. The CDR3 has 15 amino acids.

The chain joins TRBV2 to TRBJ1-4, with D uncertain. The V end was cut by 5 bases, the J end by 17 bases, with 15 bases between. The CDR3 has 11 residues. Per the germline V gene, CDR1 is SNHLY and CDR2 is FYNNEI. CDR3 nucleotide sequence: TGTGCCAGCAGTTACGAGAGGGTCGGTTTTTTT. It is translated as CASSYERVGFF.